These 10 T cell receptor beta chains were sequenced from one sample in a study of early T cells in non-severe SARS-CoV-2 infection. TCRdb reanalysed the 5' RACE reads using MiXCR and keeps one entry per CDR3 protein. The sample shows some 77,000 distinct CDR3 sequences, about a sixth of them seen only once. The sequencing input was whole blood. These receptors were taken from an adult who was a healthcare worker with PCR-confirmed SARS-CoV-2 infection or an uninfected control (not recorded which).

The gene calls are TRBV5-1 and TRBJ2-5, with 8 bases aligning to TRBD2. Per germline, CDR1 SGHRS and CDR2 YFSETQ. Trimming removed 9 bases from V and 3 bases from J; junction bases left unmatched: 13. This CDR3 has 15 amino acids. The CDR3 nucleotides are TGCGCCACCAAGACTAGCGCGATCATTAAAGAGACCCAGTACTTC. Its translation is CATKTSAIIKETQYF.

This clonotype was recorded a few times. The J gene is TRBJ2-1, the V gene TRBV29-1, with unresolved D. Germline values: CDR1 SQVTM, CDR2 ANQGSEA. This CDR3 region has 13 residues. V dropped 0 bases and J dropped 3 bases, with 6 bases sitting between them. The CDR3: CSVEELDYNEQFF. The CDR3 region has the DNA TGCAGCGTTGAAGAGTTAGACTACAATGAGCAGTTCTTC.

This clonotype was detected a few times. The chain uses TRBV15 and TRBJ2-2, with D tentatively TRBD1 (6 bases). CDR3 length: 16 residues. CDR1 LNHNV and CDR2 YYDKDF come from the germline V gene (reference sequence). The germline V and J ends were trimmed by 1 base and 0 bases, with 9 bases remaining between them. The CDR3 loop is CATSRVGTPNTGELFF. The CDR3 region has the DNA TGTGCCACCAGCAGAGTCGGGACACCGAACACCGGGGAGCTGTTTTTT.

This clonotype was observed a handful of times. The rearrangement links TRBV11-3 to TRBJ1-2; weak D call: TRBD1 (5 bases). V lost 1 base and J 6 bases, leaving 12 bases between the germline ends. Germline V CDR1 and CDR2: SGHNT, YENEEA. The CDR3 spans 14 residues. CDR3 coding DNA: TGTGCCAGCAGCTTAGGGGCACGAGGGGATGGCTACACCTTC. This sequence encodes CASSLGARGDGYTF.

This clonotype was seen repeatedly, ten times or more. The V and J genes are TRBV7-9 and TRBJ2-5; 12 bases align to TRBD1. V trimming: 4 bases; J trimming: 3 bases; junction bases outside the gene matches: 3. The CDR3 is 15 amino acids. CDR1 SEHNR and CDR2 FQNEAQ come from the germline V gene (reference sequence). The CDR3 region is CASSSGTGGKETQYF. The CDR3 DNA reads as TGTGCCAGCAGCTCTGGGACAGGGGGCAAAGAGACCCAGTACTTC.

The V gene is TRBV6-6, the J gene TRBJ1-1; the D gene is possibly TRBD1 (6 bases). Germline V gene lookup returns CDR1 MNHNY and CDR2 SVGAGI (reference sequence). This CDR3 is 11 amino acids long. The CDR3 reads CGAEGGTEAFF. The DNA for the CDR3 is TGTGGTGCAGAGGGGGGGACTGAAGCTTTCTTT.

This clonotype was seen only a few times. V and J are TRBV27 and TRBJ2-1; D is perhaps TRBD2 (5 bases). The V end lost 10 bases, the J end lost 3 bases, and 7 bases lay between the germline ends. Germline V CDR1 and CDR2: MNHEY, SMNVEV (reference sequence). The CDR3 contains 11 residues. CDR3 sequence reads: CATGIYNEQFF. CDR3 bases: TGTGCCACCGGGATCTACAATGAGCAGTTCTTC.

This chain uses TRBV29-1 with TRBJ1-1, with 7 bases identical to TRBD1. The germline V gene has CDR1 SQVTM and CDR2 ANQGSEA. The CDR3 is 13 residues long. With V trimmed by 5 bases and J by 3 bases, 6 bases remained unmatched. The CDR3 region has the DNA TGCAGCGTTCCCTCAGGGGGAGACACTGAAGCTTTCTTT. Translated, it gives CSVPSGGDTEAFF. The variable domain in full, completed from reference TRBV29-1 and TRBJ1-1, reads SAVISQKPSRDICQRGTSLTIQCQVDSQVTMMFWYRQQPGQSLTLIATANQGSEATYESGFVIDKFPISRPNLTFSTLTVSNMSPEDSSIYLCSVPSGGDTEAFFGQGTRLTVV.

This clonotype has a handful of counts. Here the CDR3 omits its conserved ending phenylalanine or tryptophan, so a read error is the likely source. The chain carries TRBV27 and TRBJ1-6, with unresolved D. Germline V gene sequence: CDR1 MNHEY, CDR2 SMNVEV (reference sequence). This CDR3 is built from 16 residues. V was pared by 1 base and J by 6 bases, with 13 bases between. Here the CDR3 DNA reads TGTGCCAGCAGTTTATATTCGCCAGCCGTTAATTCACCCCTCCACCTT. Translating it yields CASSLYSPAVNSPLHL.

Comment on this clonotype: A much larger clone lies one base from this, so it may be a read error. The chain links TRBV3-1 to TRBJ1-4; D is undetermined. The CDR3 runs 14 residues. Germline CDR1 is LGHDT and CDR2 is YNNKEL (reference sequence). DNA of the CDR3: TGTGCCAACAGCCAAGGGCCTTTCAATGAAAAACTGTTTTTT. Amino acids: CANSQGPFNEKLFF.